This T cell receptor beta chain was identified during a study of identical twins. Study results and caveats: Out-of-frame beta chain sequences displayed weaker excess sharing between twins. Models predicted too little out-of-frame TCR alpha sharing in monozygotic twins.

Everyone who gave samples was a healthy Caucasian. Concerning this clonotype: Its antigen is not identified.

The authors used template switching to add a universal primer site and gave cDNA unique molecular identifiers. TCRdb redid the calling of the 5' RACE reads with MiXCR, one entry per CDR3 protein. The sample lists 540,000 or so distinct CDR3 sequences, 20% to 25% occurring once. V shed 7 bases and J shed 1 base, with 10 bases lying between them. CDR1 is MDHEN, CDR2 SYDVKM, per germline. This CDR3 is 13 amino acids long. This sample also appeared in a second study, on yellow fever vaccine responses in identical twins.

Sequenced input: CD4+ T cells sorted from blood. This receptor was identified in a woman aged 18-30 years in good health. J is TRBJ1-1 and V is TRBV28; D call uncertain. The CDR3 is CASIPAPNTEAFF. The CDR3 nucleotides are TGTGCCAGCATTCCGGCCCCGAACACTGAAGCTTTCTTT.